Each of the 10 T cell receptor beta chains below was sequenced from the same sample in a study of early T cells in non-severe SARS-CoV-2 infection. TCRdb redid the calling of the 5' RACE reads with MiXCR, one entry per CDR3 protein. The data contain tens of thousands of distinct CDR3 sequences, 10% to 12% of them singletons. The specimen was whole blood, collected at baseline. These receptors came from an adult who was a healthcare worker with PCR-confirmed SARS-CoV-2 infection or an uninfected control (not recorded which).

The rearrangement links TRBV7-6 to TRBJ2-3; TRBD1 matches 7 bases. This CDR3 has 16 residues. J was trimmed by 2 bases and V by 2 bases; bases with no gene match: 7. Germline CDR1 SGHVS, CDR2 FNYEAQ. The DNA of the CDR3 is TGTGCCAGCAGCTTACTCCAGGGGGTCGACACAGATACGCAGTATTTT. This gives the protein CASSLLQGVDTDTQYF.

The V gene is TRBV7-8, the J gene TRBJ2-2, with a weak D call TRBD1 (5 bases). CDR3 length: 15 amino acids. CDR1 and CDR2 from the germline V gene are SGHVS and FQNEAQ. The germline V and J ends were trimmed by 2 bases and 5 bases, with 12 bases remaining between them. CDR3 in DNA: TGTGCCAGCAGCTTAAAGGGGTTGGGGACCGGGGAGCTGTTTTTT. Translation gives CASSLKGLGTGELFF. The whole variable domain, remainder taken from reference TRBV7-8 and TRBJ2-2, is GAGVSQSPRYKVAKRGQDVALRCDPISGHVSLFWYQQALGQGPEFLTYFQNEAQLDKSGLPSDRFFAERPEGSVSTLKIQRTQQEDSAVYLCASSLKGLGTGELFFGEGSRLTVL.

This clonotype was counted many times. The CDR3 region is CASGDPGVGNQPQHF. In DNA, the CDR3 is TGTGCTAGTGGTGACCCGGGGGTAGGCAATCAGCCCCAGCATTTT. The V and J genes are TRBV12-5 and TRBJ1-5; tentative D call: TRBD1 (5 bases). The CDR3 length is 15 residues. V dropped 5 bases and J dropped 2 bases, with 13 bases sitting between them. Germline V gives CDR1 LGHNT, CDR2 FRNRAP.

The CDR3 nucleotides read TGCAGCGTAGACGGGACTGGCGGTCCTAACTATGGCTACACCTTC. It yields the protein CSVDGTGGPNYGYTF. This rearrangement joins TRBV29-1 to TRBJ1-2; a possible D gene is TRBD1 (5 bases). CDR1 SQVTM and CDR2 ANQGSEA come from the germline V gene. The length of the CDR3 is 15 residues. Trimming took off 6 bases at V and 0 bases at J, with 17 bases between the two ends. Supplemented by reference TRBV29-1 and TRBJ1-2, the full variable domain reads SAVISQKPSRDICQRGTSLTIQCQVDSQVTMMFWYRQQPGQSLTLIATANQGSEATYESGFVIDKFPISRPNLTFSTLTVSNMSPEDSSIYLCSVDGTGGPNYGYTFGSGTRLTVV.

The J gene is TRBJ2-7, the V gene TRBV7-2, with D possibly being TRBD1 or TRBD2 (6 bases each). V lost 1 base, J lost 13 bases, and 20 bases lay in between. Germline-derived CDR1 and CDR2 are SGHTA and FQGNSA. This CDR3 has 14 residues. The CDR3 nucleotides are TGTGCCAGCAGCTTAGACACCCGGGGGCGGACCCTCTACTTC. This encodes CASSLDTRGRTLYF.

The sample holds a few counts of this clonotype. The J gene is TRBJ1-2, the V gene TRBV29-1, with D tentatively TRBD1 (5 bases). Trimming took 6 bases from V and 0 from J, leaving 5 bases between them. Germline V gene sequence: CDR1 SQVTM, CDR2 ANQGSEA. The CDR3 loop spans 11 amino acids. The CDR3 loop reads CSVTANYGYTF. The CDR3 region has the DNA TGCAGCGTGACAGCTAACTATGGCTACACCTTC. The full variable domain, its missing parts supplied by reference TRBV29-1 and TRBJ1-2, is SAVISQKPSRDICQRGTSLTIQCQVDSQVTMMFWYRQQPGQSLTLIATANQGSEATYESGFVIDKFPISRPNLTFSTLTVSNMSPEDSSIYLCSVTANYGYTFGSGTRLTVV.

This clonotype showed up just a few times. V is TRBV7-9 and J is TRBJ2-1; D is uncertain. This CDR3 has 9 residues. With 10 bases removed from V and 8 bases from J, the gap between germline ends came to 6 bases. Germline loops: CDR1 SEHNR, CDR2 FQNEAQ (reference sequence). CDR3 in amino acids: CATSDEQFF. In DNA, the CDR3 is TGTGCCACCTCGGATGAGCAGTTCTTC.

This rearrangement joins TRBV29-1 to TRBJ1-1; D perhaps matches TRBD1 (6 bases). The germline CDR1 and CDR2 sequences are SQVTM and ANQGSEA. This CDR3 comprises 13 residues. V was cut by 4 bases and J by 2 bases, with 11 bases left in between. In nucleotides, the CDR3 is TGCAGCGTTGCTGGGGGCAGAAACACTGAAGCTTTCTTT. The encoded protein is CSVAGGRNTEAFF.

In this sample, this clonotype turned up a few times. V is TRBV6-6 and J is TRBJ2-7; D gene unclear. Germline loops: CDR1 MNHNY, CDR2 SVGAGI (reference sequence). Trimming removed 3 bases at V and 2 bases at J, with 5 bases between. CDR3 length: 12 residues. Here the CDR3 reads CASSYSAYEQYF. As DNA, the CDR3 is TGTGCCAGCAGTTATTCGGCCTACGAGCAGTACTTC.

This clonotype was seen repeatedly, ten times or more. V gene TRBV7-8 combines with J gene TRBJ2-1; possible D gene TRBD1, 5 bases. The CDR3 consists of 13 residues. V dropped 5 bases and J dropped 4 bases, with 9 bases sitting between them. Germline CDR1 and CDR2: SGHVS and FQNEAQ. The CDR3, as DNA: TGTGCCAGCAGCCCGACAGAATACAATGAGCAGTTCTTC. The encoded protein is CASSPTEYNEQFF.